The 2 T cell receptor beta chains in this list originate from one sample, sequenced in a study of blood T cell repertoires in COVID-19. Clones were sequenced by immunoSEQ multiplex PCR, and TCRdb holds only the in-frame ones, with some missing. The sample lists approximately 57,000 clones; around nine tenths were seen once. The sequencing sample was made of peripheral blood. These receptors were obtained from a man aged 45-65 years with acute or convalescent COVID-19.

The chain recombines TRBV28 with TRBJ1-1, with a tentative D call TRBD1 (6 bases). The V end lost 5 bases, the J end lost 13 bases, and 17 bases lay between the germline ends. This CDR3 comprises 12 residues. CDR1 and CDR2 (germline): MDHEN, SYDVKM. The CDR3 coding sequence is TGTGCCAGCAGTCTTCGACAAGGGGGTGTTTTCTTT. It encodes CASSLRQGGVFF.

A few counts support this clone. The chain carries TRBV10-3 and TRBJ1-6; perhaps TRBD1 as D (6 bases). Germline V CDR1 and CDR2: ENHRY, SYGVKD. CDR3 length equals 15 residues. V lost 2 bases, J lost 4 bases, and 9 bases lay in between. CDR3 nucleotides: TGTGCCATCAGTGAGGACAGGACATATAATTCACCCCTCCACTTT. Its protein is CAISEDRTYNSPLHF.